These 3 T cell receptor beta chains share one sample of origin, sequenced in a study of blood T cell repertoires in COVID-19. This table comes from immunoSEQ multiplex PCR, and its TCRdb copy is limited to in-frame clones, with some not included. The sample contains 90,000 or so clones, around four fifths of which appear only once. Sequenced sample: peripheral blood. The receptors were sampled from a human donor in a cohort sampled during active COVID-19.

The V gene is TRBV5-8, the J gene TRBJ2-2, with D maybe TRBD2 (5 bases). CDR1 SGHTS and CDR2 YDEGEE come from the germline V gene. CDR3 length: 16 amino acids. The V end was cut by 0 bases, the J end by 0 bases, with 9 bases between. The CDR3 nucleotides are TGTGCCAGCAGCTTGGACCGGGGTCCGAACACCGGGGAGCTGTTTTTT. This encodes CASSLDRGPNTGELFF.

The J gene is TRBJ1-1, the V gene TRBV5-1; D might be TRBD1 (5 bases). Germline CDR1 reads SGHRS; CDR2 reads YFSETQ. Trimming pared 4 bases from V and 2 bases from J, leaving 9 bases between. CDR3 size: 13 residues. The CDR3 sequence: CASSQGSNTEAFF. The CDR3 DNA is TGCGCCAGCAGCCAGGGCTCTAACACTGAAGCTTTCTTT.

This chain's CDR3 is CASSVGQGRSYNEQFF. The DNA of the CDR3 is TGTGCCAGTAGTGTCGGACAGGGGAGATCCTACAATGAGCAGTTCTTC. The rearrangement uses TRBV19 and TRBJ2-1; the match to TRBD1 covers 9 bases. CDR1 LNHDA and CDR2 SQIVND come from the germline V gene (reference sequence). V lost 5 bases and J lost 1; bases outside the gene matches: 6. The CDR3 is 16 residues long.